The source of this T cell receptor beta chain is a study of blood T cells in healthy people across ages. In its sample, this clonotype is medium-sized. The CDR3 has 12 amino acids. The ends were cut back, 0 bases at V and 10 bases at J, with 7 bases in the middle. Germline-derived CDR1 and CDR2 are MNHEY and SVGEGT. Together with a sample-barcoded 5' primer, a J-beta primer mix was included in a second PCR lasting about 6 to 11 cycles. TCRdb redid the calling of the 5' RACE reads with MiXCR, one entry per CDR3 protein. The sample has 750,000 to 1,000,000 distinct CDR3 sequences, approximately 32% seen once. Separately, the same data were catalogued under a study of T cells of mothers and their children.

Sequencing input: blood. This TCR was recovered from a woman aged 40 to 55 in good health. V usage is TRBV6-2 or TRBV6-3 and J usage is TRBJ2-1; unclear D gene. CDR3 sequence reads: CASSYSRYEQFF. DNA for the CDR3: TGTGCCAGCAGTTACTCCAGATACGAGCAGTTCTTC.